This record concerns one T cell receptor beta chain sequence. Method: immunoSEQ multiplex PCR; TCRdb's copy keeps in-frame clones and lacks some. Of over 40,000 clones in the sample, around 86% were seen once. Germline trimming cut 5 bases from V and 0 bases from J; bases unmatched to any gene: 9. CDR1 LGHNT and CDR2 FRNRAP come from the germline V gene. The CDR3 is 18 residues long. This record belongs to a study of blood T cell repertoires in COVID-19. This chain joins TRBV12-5 and TRBJ2-3, with 12 bases aligning to TRBD2. The sequenced sample was peripheral blood. The TCR comes from a woman of 80 years or more with acute or convalescent COVID-19. CDR3 in DNA: TGTGCTAGTGGTAAGACTAGCGGGGGCTTTTCTAGCACAGATACGCAGTATTTT. Translating it yields CASGKTSGGFSSTDTQYF.